Listed below are T cell receptor beta chains from one sample, sequenced in a study of a mutant IDH1 vaccine in newly diagnosed glioma. Clones were sequenced by immunoSEQ multiplex PCR, and TCRdb holds only the in-frame ones, with some missing. The sample includes tens of thousands of clones, more than 65% of them seen just once. These TCRs' antigens remain unknown. Sequencing used PBMCs, obtained from a glioma patient whose treatment included an IDH1 peptide vaccine. The receptors come from a man aged 40-49 years with glioma. Some clones in this sample may be carry-over from other donors' samples. The CDR3 runs from the conserved cysteine through the conserved F or W. The D gene is left open where the match is weak. Clone size, where shown, is once, few, many, or a class for clones that have expanded.

V	length	J	D	size	CDR3	DNA
TRBV6-5	14	TRBJ2-2	NA	NA	CASSYTRVGGELFF	TGTGCCAGCAGTTACACCAGGGTGGGCGGGGAGCTGTTTTTT
TRBV11-2	16	TRBJ1-5	TRBD1	NA	CASSLGYQGDNQPQHF	TGTGCCAGCAGCTTAGGCTACCAGGGGGACAATCAGCCCCAGCATTTT
TRBV6-4	14	TRBJ1-4	TRBD1	NA	CASSTGTGNEKLFF	TGTGCCAGCAGCACCGGGACAGGGAATGAAAAACTGTTTTTT
TRBV28	16	TRBJ1-2	TRBD1	NA	CASCQGGNGPPDGYTF	TGTGCCAGCTGCCAGGGGGGGAACGGACCGCCGGATGGCTACACCTTC
TRBV6-1	14	TRBJ1-5	NA	NA	CASSEGGGGQPQHF	TGTGCCAGCAGTGAGGGGGGGGGAGGTCAGCCCCAGCATTTT
TRBV19	15	TRBJ2-7	NA	NA	CASSAGLGEVDEQYF	TGTGCCAGTAGTGCCGGACTGGGGGAAGTAGACGAGCAGTACTTC
TRBV4-1	16	TRBJ1-1	TRBD1	NA	CASSQYLGQGYTEAFF	TGCGCCAGCAGCCAATACTTGGGACAGGGGTACACTGAAGCTTTCTTT
TRBV5-4	15	TRBJ2-3	NA	NA	CASSLLAGVTDTQYF	TGTGCCAGCAGCTTGTTGGCAGGGGTGACAGATACGCAGTATTTT
TRBV19	13	TRBJ1-5	NA	NA	CASSRTDNQPQHF	TGTGCCAGTAGTAGGACGGATAATCAGCCCCAGCATTTT
TRBV4-3	16	TRBJ1-1	NA	NA	CASSQDRRASGAEAFF	TGCGCCAGCAGCCAAGATCGGAGGGCTTCAGGCGCTGAAGCTTTCTTT
TRBV20-1	11	TRBJ1-1	NA	NA	CSVPADTEAFF	TGCAGTGTTCCGGCAGACACTGAAGCTTTCTTT
TRBV7-8	16	TRBJ2-2	NA	NA	CASSSEAASSTGELFF	TGTGCCAGCAGCTCAGAGGCGGCTAGTTCTACCGGGGAGCTGTTTTTT
TRBV5-1	13	TRBJ2-6	NA	once	CASSVTGANVLTF	TGCGCCAGCAGCGTGACTGGGGCCAACGTCCTGACTTTC
TRBV9	20	TRBJ1-6	NA	NA	CASSVPSGRIGTSSSSPLHF	TGTGCCAGCAGCGTACCCTCGGGGAGGATTGGGACAAGTTCTTCTTCACCCCTCCACTTT
TRBV10-3	14	TRBJ1-5	NA	NA	CAISEVQGTQPQHF	TGTGCCATCAGTGAGGTTCAGGGTACTCAGCCCCAGCATTTT
TRBV2	14	TRBJ2-2	NA	NA	CASSRRDPTGELFF	TGTGCCAGCAGTCGACGGGACCCCACCGGGGAGCTGTTTTTT
TRBV7-6	15	TRBJ1-6	TRBD1	NA	CASSLRDRDNSPLHF	TGTGCCAGCAGCCTCCGGGACAGGGACAATTCACCCCTCCACTTT
TRBV5-4	13	TRBJ2-7	NA	NA	CASSSSLSYEQYF	TGTGCCAGCAGCTCGTCCCTATCCTACGAGCAGTACTTC
TRBV27	12	TRBJ1-1	NA	NA	CASSTGGTEAFF	TGTGCCAGCAGCACAGGAGGCACTGAAGCTTTCTTT
TRBV7-2	15	TRBJ2-5	NA	NA	CASSLESGLQETQYF	TGTGCCAGCAGCTTAGAATCTGGGCTACAAGAGACCCAGTACTTC
TRBV30	13	TRBJ1-1	NA	few	CAWSGRWGTEAFF	TGTGCCTGGTCGGGACGGTGGGGCACTGAAGCTTTCTTT
TRBV29-1	14	TRBJ2-5	TRBD2	NA	CSVVSQGGQETQYF	TGCAGCGTCGTATCTCAGGGAGGGCAAGAGACCCAGTACTTC
TRBV7-9	15	TRBJ1-3	NA	NA	CASSRDGLRGNTIYF	TGTGCCAGCAGCAGAGACGGGCTCCGTGGAAACACCATATATTTT
TRBV5-6	18	TRBJ2-1	TRBD2	NA	CASSPPSRTSGGGNEQFF	TGTGCCAGCAGCCCCCCAAGCCGAACTAGCGGGGGCGGGAATGAGCAGTTCTTC
TRBV4-3	15	TRBJ1-2	NA	once	CASSQVGRGNYGYTF	TGCGCCAGCAGCCAAGTGGGCAGGGGTAACTATGGCTACACCTTC